This T cell receptor (beta chain) came from a study of blood T cell repertoires in COVID-19. Study-level background: There were acute and convalescent COVID-19 samples, and they came from the United States, Italy and Spain. PBMCs, B-cell-depleted T cells, or T cells were the source of the cDNA or gDNA that made up the material.

In the source study's methods: From reference gene primer amplification, estimates of nucleated cell counts were derived. Sequenced by immunoSEQ multiplex PCR; TCRdb stores in-frame clones only, minus some. Clone size and V and J calls were adopted from that table, with D and trimming inferred from the DNA. The table shows fewer than 250,000 clones, with 70% to 90% occurring only once. CDR1 and CDR2 from the germline V gene are MNHEY and SVGAGI. V lost 2 bases, J lost 3 bases, and 13 bases lay in between. CDR3 size: 15 residues. This receptor was obtained from a man aged 55-75 years with acute or convalescent COVID-19. The material sequenced was peripheral blood. V and J are TRBV6-5 and TRBJ1-1; weak D call: TRBD1 (5 bases). Here the CDR3 reads CASSYRAPRDTEAFF. The CDR3 DNA reads as TGTGCCAGCAGTTACCGGGCTCCCAGGGACACTGAAGCTTTCTTT.